This entry lists 28 T cell receptor beta chains sequenced from one sample in a study of OX40 agonist ivuxolimab in advanced cancers. Produced via immunoSEQ multiplex PCR; TCRdb's table is partial and in-frame only. The table records about 6,900 clones, 76% of them present only once. Sequenced here: CD4+ or CD8+ T cells sorted from blood, sampled in a trial of the OX40 agonist ivuxolimab. The receptors shown here come from an adult with an advanced solid tumor such as melanoma, head and neck, liver or kidney cancer.

This chain joins TRBV6-6 and TRBJ2-7; D is perhaps TRBD1 (5 bases). Germline V CDR1 and CDR2: MNHNY, SVGAGI (reference sequence). V gave up 5 bases and J gave up 5 bases, with 13 bases separating them. The CDR3 is 13 residues long. For the CDR3, the DNA is TGTGCCAGCAGTCTAGTAGGGGCCAACGAGCAGTACTTC. Amino acid sequence: CASSLVGANEQYF.

V and J are TRBV28 and TRBJ2-7; D uncertain. The CDR3 runs 13 residues. Between the trimmed V and J ends, which lost 5 bases and 2 bases, there was a span of 10 bases. CDR1 MDHEN and CDR2 SYDVKM come from the germline V gene. The CDR3 loop reads CASSLNYPYEQYF. The CDR3 DNA is TGTGCCAGCAGTCTCAATTATCCCTACGAGCAGTACTTC.

This clone appeared a single time. The V call is TRBV19, the J call TRBJ2-6; 9 bases are shared with TRBD1. V trimming: 7 bases; J trimming: 0 bases; junction bases outside the gene matches: 7. Germline CDR1 is LNHDA and CDR2 is SQIVND (reference sequence). The CDR3 consists of 17 residues. CDR3 residues: CASTTGGSSSGANVLTF. The CDR3 nucleotides are TGTGCCAGTACGACAGGGGGATCGAGCTCTGGGGCCAACGTCCTGACTTTC.

This chain connects TRBV18 to TRBJ2-1, with no clear D. V lost 6 bases, J lost 9 bases, and 12 bases lay in between. Germline loops: CDR1 KGHSH, CDR2 LQKENI. The CDR3 totals 12 residues. The CDR3 reads CASSPLSGEQFF. The CDR3 DNA reads as TGTGCCAGCTCGCCCCTCTCTGGTGAGCAGTTCTTC.

The V call is TRBV18, the J call TRBJ2-1; D tentatively reads TRBD1 or TRBD2 (5 bases each). Trimming pared 3 bases from V and 2 bases from J, leaving 8 bases between. Germline assignment: CDR1 KGHSH and CDR2 LQKENI. This CDR3 region has 14 residues. CDR3 sequence: CASSPEDTYNEQFF. In DNA form, the CDR3 reads TGTGCCAGCTCACCGGAGGACACCTACAATGAGCAGTTCTTC.

The rearrangement uses TRBV7-2 and TRBJ1-2, with 7 positions matching TRBD1. This CDR3 contains 17 residues. The V gene's germline CDR1 is SGHTA and CDR2 FQGNSA. Trimming at V came to 5 bases and at J to 0 bases, leaving 12 bases not matched to a gene. CDR3 protein: CASSPQGGTLANYGYTF. CDR3 bases: TGTGCCAGCAGCCCGCAGGGGGGGACGCTTGCTAACTATGGCTACACCTTC.

V and J are TRBV11-3 and TRBJ2-5, with D possibly matching TRBD1 (6 bases). Germline CDR1 is SGHNT and CDR2 is YENEEA. The CDR3 covers 17 residues. The ends were cut back, 1 base at V and 5 bases at J, with 20 bases in the middle. The CDR3 nucleotides are TGTGCCAGCAGCTTAGGGCAGGGGTCGGCGGTATTGGAGACCCAGTACTTC. Protein product: CASSLGQGSAVLETQYF.

The chain joins TRBV10-2 to TRBJ1-1; D uncertain. CDR3 size: 15 residues. V lost 0 bases and J lost 0, with 8 bases in between. CDR1 WSHSY and CDR2 SAAADI come from the germline V gene. The CDR3 DNA reads as TGCGCCAGCAGTGAGTCGGGAGGGCTGAACACTGAAGCTTTCTTT. Protein: CASSESGGLNTEAFF.

This clone was found once. V gene TRBV12-2 combines with J gene TRBJ1-4; the DNA was not used to check the table's D call, TRBD1. TRBV12-2 is tagged as a pseudogene. The CDR3 extends over 14 amino acids. Here the CDR3 reads CASRLIRGREKLFF. The CDR3 DNA follows: TGTGCAAGTCGCTTAATCAGGGGTCGAGAAAAACTGTTTTTT.

V usage is TRBV27 and J usage is TRBJ2-1; 13 bases agree with TRBD2. The CDR3 loop spans 15 amino acids. V shed 5 bases and J 4 bases; nucleotides not matched to a gene: 2. Germline lookup yields CDR1 MNHEY and CDR2 SMNVEV (reference sequence). DNA for the CDR3: TGTGCCAGCAGTGGGGGACTAGCGGGGTACAATGAGCAGTTCTTC. Amino acids: CASSGGLAGYNEQFF.

The chain couples TRBV19 to TRBJ2-1; TRBD2 is a possible D gene (6 bases). Trimming took off 3 bases at V and 4 bases at J, with 13 bases between the two ends. Germline CDR1 and CDR2: LNHDA and SQIVND (reference sequence). The CDR3 has 15 amino acids. Here the CDR3 DNA reads TGTGCCAGTAGTATGGGGGGATTGGGGTACAATGAGCAGTTCTTC. This sequence encodes CASSMGGLGYNEQFF.

The rearrangement uses TRBV5-6 and TRBJ2-5; the match to TRBD1 covers 7 bases. V shed 0 bases and J 6 bases; nucleotides not matched to a gene: 11. Germline V gives CDR1 SGHDT, CDR2 YYEEEE. The CDR3 consists of 16 residues. CDR3 residues: CASSLVSGRGRQTQYF. The DNA for the CDR3 is TGTGCCAGCAGCTTGGTTTCGGGTAGGGGGCGACAGACCCAGTACTTC.

There are a few counts of this clone. V usage is TRBV4-3 and J usage is TRBJ2-6; D is uncertain. V lost 0 bases, J lost 1 base, and 7 bases lay in between. CDR1 is LGHNA and CDR2 is YSLEER in the germline V gene. The CDR3 sequence is 16 residues long. As DNA, the CDR3 is TGCGCCAGCAGCCAAGAGACGGGTTCTGGGGCCAACGTCCTGACTTTC. Translated, it gives CASSQETGSGANVLTF.

This clone has more than one count but fewer than ten. The chain recombines TRBV19 with TRBJ2-4; D may be TRBD2 (5 bases). This CDR3 contains 13 residues. The germline CDR1 and CDR2 sequences are LNHDA and SQIVND (reference sequence). V was pared by 3 bases and J by 5 bases, with 8 bases between. The CDR3 DNA sequence: TGTGCCAGTAGTATTGAGGGCGAAAACATTCAGTACTTC. Its translation: CASSIEGENIQYF.

V is TRBV9 and J is TRBJ2-7; TRBD2 agrees at 10 bases. The germline gives CDR1 SGDLS, CDR2 YYNGEE. After removal of 0 bases from V and 2 bases from J, the junction contained 5 bases not matched to a gene. The CDR3 has 16 residues. The CDR3 sequence: CASSVGASGSTYEQYF. The CDR3 DNA reads TGTGCCAGCAGCGTAGGGGCTAGCGGGAGCACCTACGAGCAGTACTTC.

There are a few counts of this clone. The rearrangement joins TRBV7-2 to TRBJ2-7; D unclear. CDR3 length: 12 amino acids. The V end lost 4 bases, the J end lost 2 bases, and 6 bases lay between the germline ends. Germline V gene lookup returns CDR1 SGHTA and CDR2 FQGNSA. CDR3 residues: CASSSPTYEQYF. In DNA, the CDR3 is TGTGCCAGCAGCTCCCCTACCTACGAGCAGTACTTC. Using reference TRBV7-2 and TRBJ2-7 for the parts outside the CDR3, the full variable domain is GAGVSQSPSNKVTEKGKDVELRCDPISGHTALYWYRQSLGQGLEFLIYFQGNSAPDKSGLPSDRFSAERTGGSVSTLTIQRTQQEDSAVYLCASSSPTYEQYFGPGTRLTVT.

This clone was seen only a few times. This rearrangement joins TRBV2 to TRBJ1-1; D is ambiguous. CDR3 length equals 15 residues. Trimming pared 6 bases from V and 1 base from J, leaving 15 bases between. Germline CDR1 SNHLY, CDR2 FYNNEI. As DNA, the CDR3 is TGTGCCAGCAGCCGGACGTCAGGAGAGAACACTGAAGCTTTCTTT. Translation gives CASSRTSGENTEAFF.

The gene calls are TRBV19 and TRBJ1-6; TRBD1 matches at 9 bases. CDR1 and CDR2 (germline): LNHDA, SQIVND (reference sequence). J gave up 9 bases and V 6 bases, and 6 bases lay outside the gene matches. This CDR3 contains 14 residues. The CDR3 DNA reads as TGTGCCAGTAGCCCTGGACAGGGGCTTTCACCCCTCCACTTT. Its translation is CASSPGQGLSPLHF.

This clone occurred once. The chain carries TRBV29-1 and TRBJ2-7; no definite D call. Deletions cut 3 bases from V and 4 bases from J, with 13 bases between. The CDR3 totals 13 residues. Germline V CDR1 and CDR2: SQVTM, ANQGSEA. Here the CDR3 reads CSVEKEAPYEQYF. CDR3 coding DNA: TGCAGCGTTGAGAAGGAAGCTCCTTACGAGCAGTACTTC.

The chain joins TRBV13 to TRBJ2-5; 14 bases are a match to TRBD2. The assigned J gene may be wrong: the sequence end matches TRBJ2-7 better. Germline CDR1 is PRHDT and CDR2 is FYEKMQ (reference sequence). This CDR3 region has 14 residues. The CDR3 bases are TGTGCCAGCAGCCGGGGACTAGCGGGAGACGAGCAGTACTTC. It encodes CASSRGLAGDEQYF.

The rearrangement uses TRBV7-9 and TRBJ2-7, with no clear D. CDR1 and CDR2 (germline): SEHNR, FQNEAQ (reference sequence). The germline V and J ends were trimmed by 1 base and 11 bases, with 15 bases remaining between them. The CDR3 loop spans 13 amino acids. CDR3 sequence: CASSLGTTPWEYF. In nucleotides, the CDR3 is TGTGCCAGCAGCTTAGGTACCACTCCTTGGGAGTACTTC.

The chain combines TRBV30 with TRBJ2-1, with 13 bases lining up with TRBD2. Germline CDR1 is GTSNPN and CDR2 is SVGIG (reference sequence). The J segment lost 8 bases and the V segment lost 4 bases, leaving 5 bases of the junction unmatched. The CDR3 is 14 amino acids. The CDR3, as DNA: TGTGCCTGGACCCCACTAGCGGGAGGGGATGAGCAGTTCTTC. It translates to CAWTPLAGGDEQFF.

This clone was recorded once. J is TRBJ1-3 and V is TRBV4-1; the D gene is possibly TRBD1 (5 bases). Germline CDR1 MGHRA, CDR2 YSYEKL. The CDR3 has 15 residues. Trimming took 3 bases from V and 4 from J, leaving 13 bases between them. The CDR3 spells CASSQRGGYGNTIYF. CDR3 nucleotides: TGCGCCAGCAGCCAGAGGGGAGGGTACGGAAACACCATATATTTT.

This clone turned up a few times. The same CDR3 is also encoded by other DNA sequences in this sample. The chain carries TRBV6-4 and TRBJ2-2; a possible D gene is TRBD1 (5 bases). Trimming pared 0 bases from V and 3 bases from J, leaving 5 bases between. CDR3 length: 14 residues. In germline, CDR1 is MRHNA, CDR2 SNTAGT. The CDR3 is CASSDSQDTGELFF. The CDR3 DNA follows: TGTGCCAGCAGTGACTCACAGGACACCGGGGAGCTGTTTTTT.

The chain uses TRBV11-3 and TRBJ1-1, with D perhaps TRBD1 (6 bases). The CDR3 is made up of 14 amino acids. The V gene lost 8 bases and the J gene lost 3 bases, with 16 bases spanning the gap. Germline CDR1 and CDR2: SGHNT and YENEEA. The DNA for the CDR3 is TGTGCCAGCGGCAGGGGATTTGAGGACACTGAAGCTTTCTTT. It translates to CASGRGFEDTEAFF. Full variable domain (remainder filled in from reference TRBV11-3 and TRBJ1-1): EAGVVQSPRYKIIEKKQPVAFWCNPISGHNTLYWYLQNLGQGPELLIRYENEEAVDDSQLPKDRFSAERLKGVDSTLKIQPAELGDSAVYLCASGRGFEDTEAFFGQGTRLTVV.

V is TRBV19 and J is TRBJ2-3, with a weak D call TRBD2 (5 bases). With 1 base removed from V and 1 base from J, the gap between germline ends came to 15 bases. Germline V CDR1 and CDR2: LNHDA, SQIVND (reference sequence). The CDR3 consists of 17 residues. The CDR3 DNA follows: TGTGCCAGTAGTATAGTCCCGGGGAGCTTAGGCACAGATACGCAGTATTTT. As protein: CASSIVPGSLGTDTQYF.

The chain carries TRBV28 and TRBJ2-2, with D perhaps matching TRBD2 (5 bases). There are 12 residues in the CDR3. The ends were cut back, 4 bases at V and 6 bases at J, with 6 bases in the middle. Germline CDR1 reads MDHEN; CDR2 reads SYDVKM. The CDR3 coding sequence is TGTGCCAGCAGTTGGACTGCCGGGGAGCTGTTTTTT. Protein product: CASSWTAGELFF.

The genes are TRBV27 and TRBJ1-5, with D tentatively TRBD1 (6 bases). The V end lost 6 bases, the J end lost 2 bases, and 11 bases lay between the germline ends. The CDR3 runs 14 residues. Germline V gene lookup returns CDR1 MNHEY and CDR2 SMNVEV (reference sequence). CDR3 in DNA: TGTGCCAGCAGCCGTAGACAGGGCAATCAGCCCCAGCATTTT. It is translated as CASSRRQGNQPQHF.